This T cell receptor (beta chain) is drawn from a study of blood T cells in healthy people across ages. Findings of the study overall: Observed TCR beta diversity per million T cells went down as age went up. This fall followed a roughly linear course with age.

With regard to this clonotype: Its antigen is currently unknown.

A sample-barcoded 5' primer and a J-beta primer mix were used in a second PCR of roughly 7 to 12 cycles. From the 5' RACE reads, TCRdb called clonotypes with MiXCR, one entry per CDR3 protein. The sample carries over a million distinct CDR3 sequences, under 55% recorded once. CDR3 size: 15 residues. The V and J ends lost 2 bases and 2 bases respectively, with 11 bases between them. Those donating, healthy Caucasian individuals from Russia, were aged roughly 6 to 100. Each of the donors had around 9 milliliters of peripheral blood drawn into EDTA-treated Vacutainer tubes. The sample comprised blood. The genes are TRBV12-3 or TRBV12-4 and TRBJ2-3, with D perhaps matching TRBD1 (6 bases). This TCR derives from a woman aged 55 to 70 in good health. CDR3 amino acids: CASSLTPGATDTQYF. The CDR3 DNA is TGTGCCAGCAGTTTAACCCCAGGGGCCACAGATACGCAGTATTTT.